Each of the 13 T cell receptor beta chains below was sequenced from the same sample in a study of blood T cell repertoires in COVID-19. The assay was immunoSEQ multiplex PCR, and TCRdb's table has in-frame clones only and misses some. The table records 140,000 to 150,000 clones, roughly 79% of them present only once. Sequenced: peripheral blood. The receptors derive from a human donor with acute or convalescent COVID-19. The donor label of this sample is uncertain.

The chain employs TRBV9 and TRBJ2-1, with D possibly being TRBD1 (6 bases). The CDR3 contains 14 residues. Germline V gene lookup returns CDR1 SGDLS and CDR2 YYNGEE. The V end was cut by 4 bases, the J end by 4 bases, with 12 bases between. This chain's CDR3 is CASSPDRIYNEQFF. The CDR3 bases are TGTGCCAGCAGCCCCGACAGGATTTACAATGAGCAGTTCTTC. Based on the CDR3 plus reference TRBV9 and TRBJ2-1, the full variable domain is DSGVTQTPKHLITATGQRVTLRCSPRSGDLSVYWYQQSLDQGLQFLIQYYNGEERAKGNILERFSAQQFPDLHSELNLSSLELGDSALYFCASSPDRIYNEQFFGPGTRLTVL.

The chain couples TRBV5-6 to TRBJ2-7, with 7 bases fitting TRBD2. The V and J ends lost 4 bases and 6 bases, in that order; junction bases with no gene match: 13. The germline CDR1 and CDR2 sequences are SGHDT and YYEEEE. There are 15 residues in the CDR3. The CDR3 loop reads CASSTSGESGGEQYF. Here the CDR3 DNA reads TGTGCCAGCAGCACCTCGGGGGAGTCGGGGGGCGAGCAGTACTTC.

The gene calls are TRBV5-1 and TRBJ2-1; 9 bases fit TRBD2. Germline V gene data show CDR1 as SGHRS and CDR2 as YFSETQ. Trimming at V came to 3 bases and at J to 4 bases, leaving 5 bases not matched to a gene. This CDR3 region has 15 residues. DNA of the CDR3: TGCGCCAGCAGCTCCGTAGCGGGGGCTTACAATGAGCAGTTCTTC. Protein sequence: CASSSVAGAYNEQFF.

This chain connects TRBV29-1 to TRBJ1-2; 7 bases align to TRBD1. The CDR3 has 15 amino acids. The germline V gene has CDR1 SQVTM and CDR2 ANQGSEA. V lost 0 bases, J lost 4 bases, and 8 bases stayed unmatched. The CDR3 spells CSVEEQGTGLYGYTF. CDR3 nucleotides: TGCAGCGTTGAAGAACAGGGGACGGGTCTCTATGGCTACACCTTC.

This chain joins TRBV2 and TRBJ1-1, with 7 bases that match TRBD1. The CDR3 sequence is 17 residues long. Per germline, CDR1 SNHLY and CDR2 FYNNEI. The trim removed 6 bases at V and 1 base at J, leaving 14 bases unmatched. Here the CDR3 reads CASRVPDREQRNTEAFF. The CDR3, as DNA: TGTGCCAGCAGGGTACCCGACAGGGAGCAAAGGAACACTGAAGCTTTCTTT.

This rearrangement joins TRBV7-2 to TRBJ1-2, with a tentative D call TRBD1 (5 bases). The CDR3 contains 13 residues. Trimming cost V 3 bases and J 4 bases, with 9 bases left between them. CDR1 SGHTA and CDR2 FQGNSA come from the germline V gene. CDR3 sequence: CASSFGGGYGYTF. The CDR3 DNA reads TGTGCCAGCAGCTTTGGGGGAGGCTATGGCTACACCTTC.

The genes are TRBV9 and TRBJ2-1; D gene unclear. The germline gives CDR1 SGDLS, CDR2 YYNGEE. There are 13 residues in the CDR3. Trimming stripped 2 bases from V and 7 bases from J, with 10 bases between. CDR3 sequence reads: CASSVTEVNEQFF. CDR3 nucleotides: TGTGCCAGCAGCGTGACTGAGGTGAATGAGCAGTTCTTC.

The J gene is TRBJ1-1, the V gene TRBV10-3; possible D gene TRBD1, 5 bases. Trimming removed 4 bases from V and 1 base from J, with 13 bases in between. This CDR3 contains 15 residues. Germline CDR1 is ENHRY and CDR2 is SYGVKD. This CDR3 reads CAISGIGRENTEAFF. The CDR3 region has the DNA TGTGCCATCAGTGGGATCGGCAGGGAGAACACTGAAGCTTTCTTT.

The chain couples TRBV18 to TRBJ2-1; D not certain. Germline V gives CDR1 KGHSH, CDR2 LQKENI. This CDR3 is 14 amino acids long. The ends were cut back, 3 bases at V and 0 bases at J, with 6 bases in the middle. The CDR3 sequence: CASSPPSSYNEQFF. DNA of the CDR3: TGTGCCAGCTCACCCCCCAGCTCCTACAATGAGCAGTTCTTC.

The chain carries TRBV27 and TRBJ2-3; TRBD2 agrees at 7 bases. The trim removed 6 bases at V and 0 bases at J, leaving 9 bases unmatched. The germline gives CDR1 MNHEY, CDR2 SMNVEV (reference sequence). The CDR3 runs to 16 residues. The CDR3 nucleotides read TGTGCCAGCAGCATTTTCCCGGGACTAAGCACAGATACGCAGTATTTT. Protein: CASSIFPGLSTDTQYF.

The rearrangement joins TRBV5-1 to TRBJ2-1, with 12 bases lining up with TRBD2. Germline CDR1 is SGHRS and CDR2 is YFSETQ. The ends lost 4 bases at V and 9 bases at J; junction bases unmatched: 11. This CDR3 is built from 16 residues. The CDR3 DNA follows: TGCGCCAGCAGCCGGGCCCCTAGCGGGGGGGCAAGTGAGCAGTTCTTC. Translated, it gives CASSRAPSGGASEQFF.

The genes are TRBV30 and TRBJ1-4, with D hard to call. Germline CDR1 reads GTSNPN; CDR2 reads SVGIG (reference sequence). Deletions cut 7 bases from V and 5 bases from J, with 14 bases between. The CDR3 covers 13 residues. CDR3 residues: CASNTGWNEKLFF. In DNA form, the CDR3 reads TGTGCCTCAAATACGGGTTGGAATGAAAAACTGTTTTTT.

The J gene is TRBJ1-2, the V gene TRBV5-4, with a possible D match to TRBD1 (5 bases). The CDR3 totals 16 residues. Deletions cut 0 bases from V and 4 bases from J, with 16 bases between. Per germline, CDR1 SGHNT and CDR2 YYREEE (reference sequence). CDR3 DNA sequence: TGTGCCAGCAGCTTGGATCGGAAGTCTGGGGCCTATGGCTACACCTTC. This codes for CASSLDRKSGAYGYTF.